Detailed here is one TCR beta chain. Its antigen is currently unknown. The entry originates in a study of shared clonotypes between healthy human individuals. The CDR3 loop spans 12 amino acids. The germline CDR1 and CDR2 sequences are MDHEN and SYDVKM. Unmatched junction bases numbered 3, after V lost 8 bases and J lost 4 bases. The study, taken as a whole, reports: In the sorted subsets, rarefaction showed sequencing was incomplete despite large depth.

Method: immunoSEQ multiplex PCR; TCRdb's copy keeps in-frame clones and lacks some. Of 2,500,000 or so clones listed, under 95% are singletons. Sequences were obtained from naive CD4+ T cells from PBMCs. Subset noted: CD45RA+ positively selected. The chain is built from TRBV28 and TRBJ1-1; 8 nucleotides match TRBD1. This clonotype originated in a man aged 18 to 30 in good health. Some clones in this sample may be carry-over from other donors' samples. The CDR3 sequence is CASGQGSTEAFF. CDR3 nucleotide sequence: TGTGCCAGCGGACAGGGTAGCACTGAAGCTTTCTTT. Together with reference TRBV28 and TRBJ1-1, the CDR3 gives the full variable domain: DVKVTQSSRYLVKRTGEKVFLECVQDMDHENMFWYRQDPGLGLRLIYFSYDVKMKEKGDIPEGYSVSREKKERFSLILESASTNQTSMYLCASGQGSTEAFFGQGTRLTVV.